This T cell receptor beta chain originates from a study of T cell responses to AZD1222 COVID-19 vaccine. Some clones are missing from TCRdb's copy, which holds only in-frame ones; the method was immunoSEQ multiplex PCR. The table shows 90,000 to 140,000 clones, with 82% occurring only once. V was cut by 0 bases and J by 3 bases, with 10 bases left in between. CDR1 is SGDLS, CDR2 YYNGEE, per germline. This CDR3 has 16 residues. General observations from the study: Baseline antibody screening turned up just six or seven seropositive AZD1222 recipients.

This clone was seen a few times. What it binds is unknown. This chain connects TRBV9 to TRBJ1-6, with D possibly matching TRBD1 (5 bases). This clonotype was obtained from an adult in good health. The sample was peripheral blood, taken on day 0 of AZD1222 vaccination. Written as DNA, the CDR3 is TGTGCCAGCAGCGTAGCTCCGGACAACTATAATTCACCCCTCCACTTT. Its protein is CASSVAPDNYNSPLHF.